This T cell receptor beta chain was sequenced for a study of cytomegalovirus exposure and HLA in healthy donors. Whole-study findings and limits: In vitro checks showed that a few CMV-associated chains really do target CMV antigens. TCR beta chains numbering more than 150 were designated cytomegalovirus-associated. There were some public TCRs occurring in many donors, but most TCR sequences were rare. The classifier was said to identify cytomegalovirus status with high specificity and sensitivity.

This CDR3 comprises 15 residues. Germline-derived CDR1 and CDR2 are MNHNY and SVGAGI (reference sequence). J was trimmed by 6 bases and V by 7 bases; bases with no gene match: 13. Comments on this clone: The target antigen is unknown.

Libraries were prepared by immunoSEQ multiplex PCR; TCRdb keeps only in-frame clonotypes and omits some of them. Among 100,000 to 150,000 clones, 89% were seen once, and the ten largest hold 1.2%. This sequence originates from a woman aged 18-35 years in good health and CMV-seronegative. This sequence joins TRBV6-6 and TRBJ2-7, with 9 bases aligning to TRBD1. The specimen was PBMCs. Here the CDR3 reads CASNIPPGQGCEQYF. As DNA, the CDR3 is TGTGCCAGCAATATACCGCCGGGACAGGGATGCGAGCAGTACTTC.